This T cell receptor (beta chain) was identified in a study of cytomegalovirus exposure and HLA in healthy donors. Whole-study context: Caucasian-associated ancestry cluster membership applied to about four fifths of under 450 genotyped donors.

Study findings and constraints: In terms of immune exposure information, only CMV serostatus was available. According to an earlier analysis, most TCR beta V segments yielded productive rearrangements about 87% or about 30% of the time.

The CDR3 covers 16 residues. V lost 1 base, J lost 6 bases, and 3 bases stayed unmatched. Germline V gene lookup returns CDR1 SGHDN and CDR2 FVKESK. Concerning this clone: The antigen is not known.

PCR employed 60 Vbeta and 13 Jbeta primers. Some clones are missing from TCRdb's copy, which holds only in-frame ones; the method was immunoSEQ multiplex PCR. This table has 140,000 to 150,000 clones, roughly 65% appearing once. The sequenced material came from PBMCs. The TCR originated in a man in his fifties or sixties in good health and CMV-seronegative. The rearrangement links TRBV14 to TRBJ1-6, with 10 nucleotides matching TRBD1. The CDR3 loop reads CASSQGTGGPNSPLHF. In DNA form, the CDR3 reads TGTGCCAGCAGCCAAGGGACAGGGGGTCCTAATTCACCCCTCCACTTT.